The 9 T cell receptor beta chains presented below share a single source sample, sequenced in a study of blood T cell repertoires in COVID-19. Here immunoSEQ multiplex PCR was the method, and the copy in TCRdb shows in-frame clones only, minus some. The table lists about 160,000 clones, approximately 82% of them singletons, with approximately 22% in the top ten. The specimen sequenced was peripheral blood. The receptors originated from a woman older than 75 with acute or convalescent COVID-19.

The V call is TRBV4-1, the J call TRBJ1-5, with 7 nucleotides matching TRBD1. J lost 4 bases, V lost 4 bases, and 4 bases had no gene match. The CDR3 loop spans 14 amino acids. Germline CDR1 and CDR2: MGHRA and YSYEKL. CDR3 in amino acids: CASSPGQLNQPQHF. The CDR3 DNA reads TGCGCCAGCAGCCCGGGACAGCTAAATCAGCCCCAGCATTTT.

The rearrangement uses TRBV7-9 and TRBJ2-7, with D hard to call. The CDR3 totals 14 residues. Germline V lookup: CDR1 SEHNR, CDR2 FQNEAQ (reference sequence). V lost 7 bases and J 2 bases, leaving 15 bases between the germline ends. The CDR3 DNA sequence: TGTGCCAGCACCCATACTAAATCCGCCTACGAGCAGTACTTC. It encodes CASTHTKSAYEQYF. Full variable domain (outside the CDR3, taken from reference TRBV7-9 and TRBJ2-7): DTGVSQNPRHKITKRGQNVTFRCDPISEHNRLYWYRQTLGQGPEFLTYFQNEAQLEKSRLLSDRFSAERPKGSFSTLEIQRTEQGDSAMYLCASTHTKSAYEQYFGPGTRLTVT.

This rearrangement joins TRBV6-6 to TRBJ1-2; 7 nucleotides agree with TRBD1. V gave up 6 bases and J gave up 4 bases; unmatched junction bases: 14. In germline, CDR1 is MNHNY, CDR2 SVGAGI (reference sequence). This CDR3 spans 16 amino acids. This CDR3 is CASSASQGVLGYGYTF. Here the CDR3 DNA reads TGTGCCAGCAGCGCCTCCCAGGGGGTCCTCGGCTATGGCTACACCTTC.

The V call is TRBV6-5, the J call TRBJ2-7, with D uncertain. The CDR3 loop spans 13 amino acids. Looked up from germline, CDR1 is MNHEY and CDR2 is SVGAGI. Trimming shortened V by 0 bases and J by 7 bases, and 10 bases separated the two germline ends. CDR3 sequence (DNA): TGTGCCAGCAGTTACTCGGGCATATCGGAGCAGTACTTC. Its protein is CASSYSGISEQYF.

The CDR3 nucleotides read TGCGCCACCACGAGTCGGTTGGACACTGAAGCTTTCTTT. Translated, it gives CATTSRLDTEAFF. The V call is TRBV10-2, the J call TRBJ1-1; unclear D gene. V lost 10 bases, J lost 3 bases, and 15 bases lay in between. This CDR3 is built from 13 residues. Germline values: CDR1 WSHSY, CDR2 SAAADI.

The chain links TRBV11-2 to TRBJ2-3; 7 positions match TRBD2. CDR3 length: 17 residues. V shed 1 base and J 2 bases; nucleotides not matched to a gene: 9. Germline V gives CDR1 SGHAT, CDR2 FQNNGV. CDR3 in DNA: TGTGCCAGCAGCTTAGGACAAGCCGGGAGGTTCACAGATACGCAGTATTTT. Its translation: CASSLGQAGRFTDTQYF.

V gene TRBV6-5 combines with J gene TRBJ2-1; 11 positions agree with TRBD2. The CDR3 is 13 residues long. Germline V gives CDR1 MNHEY, CDR2 SVGAGI. V lost 7 bases and J lost 6; bases outside the gene matches: 2. The DNA for the CDR3 is TGTGCCAGCAAGGGGACTAGCGGCAATGAGCAGTTCTTC. Its protein product is CASKGTSGNEQFF.

The sample holds one count of this clone. The V and J genes are TRBV4-1 and TRBJ2-1, with TRBD2 identical over 12 bases. The CDR3 is 17 residues long. V shed 1 base and J 9 bases; nucleotides not matched to a gene: 10. Germline assignment: CDR1 MGHRA and CDR2 YSYEKL. The CDR3 sequence is CASSQVPSGRGWSEQFF. The DNA of the CDR3 is TGCGCCAGCAGCCAAGTCCCTAGCGGGAGGGGTTGGAGTGAGCAGTTCTTC.

This sequence joins TRBV2 and TRBJ2-3, with 11 bases fitting TRBD2. The germline gives CDR1 SNHLY, CDR2 FYNNEI. With V trimmed by 7 bases and J by 4 bases, 7 bases remained unmatched. The CDR3 runs 15 residues. The CDR3 nucleotides are TGTGCCAGCAATATAGCGGGAGGGCCCGCAGATACGCAGTATTTT. It encodes CASNIAGGPADTQYF.